Each of the 11 T cell receptor beta chains below was sequenced from the same sample in a study of T cells in Graves' hyperthyroidism and ophthalmopathy. Amplification targeted TCR beta CDR3 regions from RNA transcripts. In the first-round RT-PCR of the TCR CDR3, the HTBI primer set was used. In TCRdb, the multiplex PCR reads were re-called with MiXCR into one record per CDR3 protein. The sample lists around 340,000 distinct CDR3 sequences, around a sixth seen once, with less than 65% in the top ten. The sample was blood. These receptors all come from a woman in her 50s with Graves' hyperthyroidism.

This clonotype was detected many times. The chain couples TRBV12-3 or TRBV12-4 to TRBJ2-2; D is uncertain. The CDR3 totals 11 residues. Trimming removed 5 bases from V and 7 bases from J, with 5 bases in between. In DNA form, the CDR3 reads TGTGCCAGCAGTCTATTCGGGGAGCTGTTTTTT. It encodes CASSLFGELFF.

The V and J genes are TRBV27 and TRBJ2-7, with 13 positions matching TRBD2. The germline V gene has CDR1 MNHEY and CDR2 SMNVEV (reference sequence). This CDR3 is 15 amino acids long. The V segment lost 5 bases and the J segment 4 bases; nucleotides outside the gene matches: 5. The CDR3 protein is CASSLWTSGSYEQYF. In DNA form, the CDR3 reads TGTGCCAGCAGTCTATGGACTAGCGGGAGTTACGAGCAGTACTTC.

The CDR3 sequence is CAWNSGTGSLGYGYTF. CDR3 nucleotide sequence: TGTGCCTGGAATTCCGGGACAGGTAGTCTCGGCTATGGCTACACCTTC. The V and J genes are TRBV30 and TRBJ1-2; 8 bases align to TRBD1. Germline CDR1 GTSNPN, CDR2 SVGIG (reference sequence). J lost 4 bases, V lost 4 bases, and 14 bases had no gene match. The CDR3 has 16 amino acids.

V and J are TRBV4-1 and TRBJ2-1; 11 bases map to TRBD2. With V trimmed by 2 bases and J by 7 bases, 4 bases remained unmatched. CDR3 size: 15 residues. Germline assignment: CDR1 MGHRA and CDR2 YSYEKL. The CDR3 sequence is CASSQTSGGRNEQFF. CDR3 bases: TGCGCCAGCAGCCAAACTAGCGGGGGCCGGAATGAGCAGTTCTTC.

This clonotype was counted at least ten times. The chain recombines TRBV2 with TRBJ2-5; no reliable D call. The CDR3 length is 14 residues. V was cut by 6 bases and J by 5 bases, with 16 bases left in between. Germline CDR1 is SNHLY and CDR2 is FYNNEI. The CDR3 region has the DNA TGTGCCAGCAGGGCTGATTTTTTGGTGGAGACCCAGTACTTC. Amino acids: CASRADFLVETQYF.

In this sample, this clonotype turned up a few times. The rearrangement links TRBV29-1 to TRBJ1-1; the D is unclear. CDR1 SQVTM and CDR2 ANQGSEA come from the germline V gene. The CDR3 extends over 13 amino acids. Deletions cut 5 bases from V and 11 bases from J, with 21 bases between. CDR3 amino acids: CSVLTDRSGRAFF. For the CDR3, the DNA is TGCAGCGTTCTGACCGACCGCTCGGGGAGGGCTTTCTTT.

With regard to this clonotype: A much larger clonotype is one base distant, so this may be a read error. The CDR3 ends on some other residue instead of the conserved phenylalanine or tryptophan, so this is likely a read error. The chain couples TRBV27 to TRBJ1-1, with 8 positions matching TRBD1. CDR1 is MNHEY and CDR2 is SMNVEV in the germline V gene (reference sequence). V gave up 4 bases and J gave up 11 bases; unmatched junction bases: 6. The CDR3 has 12 residues. CDR3 protein: CASSSGGQDAFS. The CDR3 nucleotides read TGTGCCAGCAGTTCAGGGGGACAGGATGCTTTCTCT.

The CDR3 spells CSAPTTSGGGDTQYF. The CDR3 DNA is TGCAGTGCTCCGACGACTAGCGGGGGTGGAGATACGCAGTATTTT. The gene calls are TRBV20-1 and TRBJ2-3; 12 nucleotides align to TRBD2. The V gene's germline CDR1 is DFQATT and CDR2 SNEGSKA (reference sequence). The CDR3 sequence is 15 residues long. With 5 bases clipped from V and 5 bases from J, the junction kept 8 bases outside the gene matches.

This clonotype was recorded many times. The chain links TRBV30 to TRBJ2-7, with a tentative D call TRBD1 (5 bases). Looked up from germline, CDR1 is GTSNPN and CDR2 is SVGIG (reference sequence). V shed 2 bases and J shed 1 base, with 12 bases lying between them. The CDR3 loop spans 14 amino acids. The DNA of the CDR3 is TGTGCCTGGAGTCACCAGGGCAGGTCCTACGAGCAGTACGTC. Its translation is CAWSHQGRSYEQYV.

The rearrangement uses TRBV18 and TRBJ2-5; 8 bases line up with TRBD1. Germline V gene sequence: CDR1 KGHSH, CDR2 LQKENI. Trimming at V came to 3 bases and at J to 4 bases, leaving 7 bases not matched to a gene. This CDR3 is built from 15 residues. The CDR3, as DNA: TGTGCCAGCTCACCGTTGGACAGGGAACGAGAGACCCAGTACTTC. The encoded protein is CASSPLDRERETQYF.

In its sample, this clonotype was seen many times. The gene calls are TRBV6-1 and TRBJ1-2; 7 bases fit TRBD1. Germline loops: CDR1 MNHNS, CDR2 SASEGT. This CDR3 region has 16 residues. The J segment lost 2 bases and the V segment lost 1 base, leaving 7 bases of the junction unmatched. The CDR3 loop reads CASSEGQGASNYGYTF. CDR3 coding DNA: TGTGCCAGCAGTGAAGGACAGGGAGCTTCGAACTATGGCTACACCTTC.